This T cell receptor (beta chain) was captured in a study of T-cell memory formation after mild COVID-19. Across the study: Among the donors, TCR clusters were largely specific to each donor.

cDNA libraries for TCR alpha and TCR beta, carrying sample barcodes and UMIs, came from 5'RACE with constant-segment primers. MiXCR, applied by TCRdb to the 5' RACE reads, yields one record per CDR3 protein. There are a few hundred thousand distinct CDR3 sequences in the sample; 25% to 30% occur only once, and approximately 13% lies in the top ten. The CDR3 is 16 residues long. V lost 0 bases, J lost 2 bases, and 13 bases lay in between. Germline CDR1 MGHRA, CDR2 YSYEKL. The sequence came from an adult woman who had mild COVID-19 (a few samples of this study predate the infection). Cell type and time point are not known. Sequenced input: PBMCs or a T cell subset sorted from them (not recorded which). The J gene is TRBJ1-2, the V gene TRBV4-1, with D unclear. For the CDR3, the DNA is TGCGCCAGCAGCCAAGAAGTGGGCAGGCTCAACTATGGCTACACCTTC. Translated: CASSQEVGRLNYGYTF.